This TCR beta chain was found in a study of vaccination effects on CD4 cells after COVID-19. Regarding the study as a whole: Vaccine-induced new clones formed most post-vaccine spike-reactive clones in convalescents.

Comment on this clone: The antigen is undetermined.

The CDR3 is made up of 14 amino acids. Looked up from germline, CDR1 is MRHNA and CDR2 is SNTAGT. Deletions cut 9 bases from V and 1 base from J, with 16 bases between. This table comes from immunoSEQ multiplex PCR, and its TCRdb copy is limited to in-frame clones, with some not included. This table holds 15,000 to 20,000 clones, around 70% found once. Expansion of antigen-specific CD4+ T cells with viral peptide pools was carried out by the ViraFEST assay before sequencing. Researchers isolated CD4+ T cells once approximately ten days of culture had elapsed. Convalescent patients had PCR-confirmed SARS-CoV-2 infection between March and December 2020. Either the mRNA-1273 or the BNT162b2 vaccine was given to participants as two doses.

The origin of this receptor is a human donor who had a prior SARS-CoV-2 infection. The rearrangement uses TRBV6-4 and TRBJ2-7; D may match TRBD1 or TRBD2 (5 bases each). The source was CD4+ T cells from PBMCs cultured with SARS-CoV-2 spike peptides, collected after COVID-19 vaccination. The CDR3 nucleotides read TGTGCCAGATACCACGGGACGGAGTCCTACGAGCAGTACTTC. Its protein is CARYHGTESYEQYF.